This paragraph reports one T cell receptor (beta chain). Its target is unknown. This record comes from a study of T-cell memory formation after mild COVID-19. General study results and limits: CD4/CD8 balance held among clones contracting day 15 to 85, and later expanders leaned CD4+.

With 1 base removed from V and 5 bases from J, the gap between germline ends came to 12 bases. Germline V gene lookup returns CDR1 SGHVS and CDR2 FQNEAQ. This CDR3 has 15 amino acids. One entry per CDR3 protein, called by TCRdb with MiXCR from the 5' RACE reads. The top ten hold roughly an eighth of the sample, which has a few hundred thousand distinct CDR3 sequences, roughly 20% seen once. This TCR was recovered from an adult woman who had mild COVID-19 (a few samples of this study predate the infection). Cell type and time point are not known. The sequencing input was PBMCs or a T cell subset sorted from them (not recorded which). The chain couples TRBV7-8 to TRBJ1-5; D not resolved. CDR3 coding DNA: TGTGCCAGCAGCTTAGGGCGGAGGCCTGATCAGCCCCAGCATTTT. It codes for CASSLGRRPDQPQHF.